This T cell receptor (beta chain) is drawn from a study of sequential checkpoint blockade in melanoma. The treatment: randomized to nivolumab then ipilimumab (arm A) or the reverse (arm B). Generated by immunoSEQ multiplex PCR, the TCRdb table keeps only in-frame clones and is missing some. Among around 16,000 clones listed, more than 85% were seen once. In this sample, this clone turned up once. J lost 2 bases, V lost 3 bases, and 1 base had no gene match. CDR1 and CDR2 from the germline V gene are LNHDA and SQIVND (reference sequence). The CDR3 length is 14 residues. The receptor was isolated from a human donor with melanoma. The specimen was CD8+ T cells sorted from blood (inferred from file names), collected from a patient given nivolumab and ipilimumab in sequence. The chain carries TRBV19 and TRBJ1-1, with 9 bases identical to TRBD1. The CDR3 DNA reads as TGTGCCAGTAGTATCACAGGGGGCAACACTGAAGCTTTCTTT. Protein product: CASSITGGNTEAFF.